These T cell receptor beta chains were read from a single sample in a study of sequential checkpoint blockade in melanoma. Using immunoSEQ multiplex PCR, the repertoire was profiled, and TCRdb retains in-frame clones only, with some absent. Of about 28,000 clones in the sample, roughly 91% are singletons; the top ten hold 13% to 15%. The sequenced sample was CD8+ T cells sorted from blood (inferred from file names), obtained from a patient given nivolumab and ipilimumab in sequence. These receptors were taken from a human donor with melanoma. The conserved cysteine and the conserved F or W are not part of the CDR3 here. D genes are given only for firm matches. Some rows have no size entry. The others give once, few or many, or a class for an expanded clone.

D gene	V gene	J gene	clone size	CDR3 protein
TRBD2	TRBV5-4	TRBJ2-3	NA	ASTPSSGGTDTQY
NA	TRBV27	TRBJ1-1	few	ASSLQNTEAF
NA	TRBV28	TRBJ2-7	NA	ASSLPSEGGLYEQY
TRBD2	TRBV7-3	TRBJ2-1	NA	ASSPGGETYNEQF
NA	TRBV27	NA	once	ASSLGQSYEQY
TRBD1	TRBV7-6	TRBJ2-7	NA	ASSSGTGGEQY
NA	TRBV10-3	TRBJ2-7	NA	AISESIWAGTYEQY
NA	TRBV7-3	TRBJ2-3	NA	ASSFRADPTDTQY
NA	TRBV9	TRBJ1-2	NA	ASSVSSGPIYGYT
NA	TRBV29-1	TRBJ2-1	NA	SAYRPYYNEQF
NA	TRBV6-5	TRBJ2-7	few	ASSPNSYEQY
NA	TRBV27	TRBJ2-7	NA	ASSPGYGGSVVHEQY
TRBD2	TRBV9	TRBJ2-1	NA	ASSGWTSGRADEQF
NA	TRBV28	TRBJ2-3	NA	ASSFRGGTDTQY
NA	TRBV19	TRBJ1-1	NA	ASSIDGDTEAF
TRBD1	TRBV13	TRBJ2-1	NA	ASSSTGDYNEQF
NA	TRBV30	TRBJ2-7	NA	AWSVVTPEQY
NA	TRBV4-2	TRBJ1-6	NA	ASSQDLIAAEPTSPLH
NA	TRBV29-1	TRBJ2-1	NA	SVEAASGSNEQF
NA	TRBV28	TRBJ2-2	NA	ASSLPLTNTGELF
TRBD2	TRBV19	TRBJ2-1	NA	ASSFGGSSYNEQF
NA	TRBV21-1	TRBJ2-7	NA	ASRPTSGSSYEQY
NA	TRBV20-1	TRBJ2-7	NA	SARAFEQY
NA	TRBV2	TRBJ1-1	once	ASKTAMNTEAF
NA	TRBV28	TRBJ1-2	NA	ASSLGGSWGYT
TRBD1	TRBV6-5	TRBJ1-2	NA	ASSEGASSGYT
NA	TRBV15	TRBJ2-5	NA	ATSRWSDRGETQY
NA	TRBV19	TRBJ2-5	NA	ASSPWAPYDETQY
TRBD1	TRBV5-6	TRBJ2-3	NA	ASSSHRRGQDTQY
NA	TRBV11-2	TRBJ2-7	NA	ATLSGPSYEQY
NA	TRBV6-5	TRBJ1-2	once	ASSFRGLYGYT
NA	TRBV6-5	TRBJ2-1	NA	ASSYSSEGGHEQF
NA	TRBV28	TRBJ1-5	once	ASSFSTTVPNQPQH
NA	TRBV27	TRBJ2-5	NA	ASSSFSGTQY
NA	TRBV6-5	TRBJ1-2	NA	ASSYSTGFYYGYT
TRBD2	TRBV5-6	TRBJ2-3	NA	ASSDLAGGRTDTQY
NA	TRBV7-8	TRBJ1-1	NA	ASSLGSDTEAF
NA	TRBV28	TRBJ2-1	NA	ASSFRLGSDEQF
NA	TRBV4-3	TRBJ2-5	NA	ASSPLGTVGRETQY
NA	TRBV28	TRBJ1-2	NA	ASSPWGGREDYGYT
NA	TRBV4-3	TRBJ1-1	NA	ASSQDPLATEAF
NA	TRBV11-2	TRBJ2-7	NA	ASSLSRGGPYEQY
TRBD1	TRBV7-9	TRBJ1-3	NA	ASSSSYQGAKGNTIY
TRBD1	TRBV28	TRBJ1-4	NA	ASSSKGQGAANEKLF
NA	TRBV30	TRBJ2-7	once	AWSLPNRIHEQY
NA	TRBV15	TRBJ2-1	NA	ATSRDEGGFIFGEQF
NA	TRBV7-8	TRBJ1-5	NA	ASSGGWLPQH
NA	TRBV30	TRBJ1-1	NA	AWSWNTEAF
NA	TRBV19	TRBJ2-1	NA	ASSFPYPLDRSCHEQF
NA	TRBV28	TRBJ1-5	once	ASSSHREEVNQPQH
NA	TRBV27	TRBJ2-7	NA	ASRLGLHYEQY
NA	TRBV6-1	TRBJ2-3	NA	ASNWGHT
TRBD1	TRBV6-5	TRBJ1-4	NA	ASSEYRGTNEKLF
TRBD1	TRBV4-1	TRBJ2-3	NA	AGSHSPSGGAGDTQY
NA	TRBV10-2	TRBJ2-2	NA	ASKQGSTGELF